This is a list of T cell receptor beta chains from one sample in a study of blood T cell repertoires in COVID-19. Clones were read by immunoSEQ multiplex PCR, and TCRdb kept only the in-frame ones, dropping some. This table has hundreds of thousands of clones, approximately 91% appearing once. Sequencing used peripheral blood. These receptors were obtained from a woman aged 70-85 years with COVID-19, enrolled during active disease. Both conserved end residues are part of each CDR3. The order of the fields is CDR3 protein, CDR3 DNA, V gene, J gene, D gene, clone size. The D gene is left open where the match is weak. Size tells how often a clone was seen (once, few, many) or the class of an expanded clone, and some rows leave it out.

CASSRSGNTEAFF,TGTGCCAGCAGCCGTTCGGGGAACACTGAAGCTTTCTTT,TRBV7-9,TRBJ1-1,NA,NA
CASSPTDHGGYTF,TGTGCCAGCAGTCCTACGGATCACGGGGGCTACACCTTC,TRBV28,TRBJ1-2,NA,NA
CASSLGASGENTGELFF,TGTGCCAGCAGCTTGGGTGCTAGCGGGGAGAACACCGGGGAGCTGTTTTTT,TRBV5-6,TRBJ2-2,TRBD2,NA
CASRRGGETQYF,TGTGCCAGTAGAAGGGGAGGAGAGACCCAGTACTTC,TRBV19,TRBJ2-5,NA,NA
CASSLYSVIGADTQYF,TGTGCCAGCAGCTTATATTCCGTAATCGGGGCAGATACGCAGTATTTT,TRBV7-2,TRBJ2-3,NA,NA
CSVASGGVYEQYF,TGCAGCGTGGCTAGCGGGGGCGTCTACGAGCAGTACTTC,TRBV29-1,TRBJ2-7,TRBD2,once
CASSPSGQGITGELFF,TGCGCCAGCAGCCCCTCGGGACAGGGGATCACCGGGGAGCTGTTTTTT,TRBV5-1,TRBJ2-2,TRBD1,NA
CASSYRQGGGNTIYF,TGCGCCAGCAGCTACCGACAGGGAGGTGGAAACACCATATATTTT,TRBV5-1,TRBJ1-3,TRBD1,NA
CASSLVDPDRAGYTF,TGTGCCAGCAGCTTAGTTGACCCAGACAGGGCCGGCTACACCTTC,TRBV11-2,TRBJ1-2,TRBD1,NA
CASSLYTGDSHAQFF,TGTGCCAGCAGCTTATATACGGGGGACAGCCACGCGCAGTTCTTC,TRBV11-1,TRBJ2-1,NA,NA
CASSPPGLAGGYTGELFF,TGTGCCAGCAGCCCACCGGGACTAGCGGGGGGTTACACCGGGGAGCTGTTTTTT,TRBV14,TRBJ2-2,TRBD2,NA
CASGRGGRNEKLFF,TGTGCTAGTGGTCGGGGGGGTAGGAATGAAAAACTGTTTTTT,TRBV12-5,TRBJ1-4,NA,NA
CASNPLGQGVHGYTF,TGCGCCAGCAACCCTCTGGGACAGGGGGTTCATGGCTACACCTTC,TRBV5-1,TRBJ1-2,TRBD1,NA
CASSSGLAGGETQYF,TGCGCCAGCAGCTCGGGACTAGCGGGGGGAGAGACCCAGTACTTC,TRBV5-1,TRBJ2-5,TRBD2,NA
CASSLSGSSYEQYF,TGTGCCAGCAGCTTGTCGGGGAGCTCCTACGAGCAGTACTTC,TRBV5-8,TRBJ2-7,NA,NA
CASSQGTGSNTEAFF,TGTGCCAGCAGCCAAGGGACAGGGTCGAACACTGAAGCTTTCTTT,TRBV3-1/TRBV3-2,TRBJ1-1,TRBD1,NA
CASSQGTGGSYEQYF,TGTGCCAGTAGTCAGGGGACAGGGGGCTCCTACGAGCAGTACTTC,TRBV19,TRBJ2-7,TRBD1,NA
CASSQGRFFPQHF,TGTGCCAGCAGTCAGGGCCGTTTCTTCCCCCAGCATTTT,TRBV28,TRBJ1-5,NA,NA
CASSQGRKGTVNEKLFF,TGCGCCAGCAGCCAGGGTCGCAAAGGGACAGTTAATGAAAAACTGTTTTTT,TRBV4-1,TRBJ1-4,TRBD1,NA
CAITRDFYNSPLHF,TGTGCCATCACCAGGGACTTTTATAATTCACCCCTCCACTTT,TRBV10-3,TRBJ1-6,NA,NA
CASTSRDSNSPLHF,TGTGCCAGTACCTCCCGGGACAGTAATTCACCCCTCCACTTT,TRBV19,TRBJ1-6,TRBD1,NA
CASSVGGGGNPHYGYTF,TGTGCCAGCAGCGTAGGGGGGGGCGGAAACCCCCATTATGGCTACACCTTC,TRBV9,TRBJ1-2,NA,NA